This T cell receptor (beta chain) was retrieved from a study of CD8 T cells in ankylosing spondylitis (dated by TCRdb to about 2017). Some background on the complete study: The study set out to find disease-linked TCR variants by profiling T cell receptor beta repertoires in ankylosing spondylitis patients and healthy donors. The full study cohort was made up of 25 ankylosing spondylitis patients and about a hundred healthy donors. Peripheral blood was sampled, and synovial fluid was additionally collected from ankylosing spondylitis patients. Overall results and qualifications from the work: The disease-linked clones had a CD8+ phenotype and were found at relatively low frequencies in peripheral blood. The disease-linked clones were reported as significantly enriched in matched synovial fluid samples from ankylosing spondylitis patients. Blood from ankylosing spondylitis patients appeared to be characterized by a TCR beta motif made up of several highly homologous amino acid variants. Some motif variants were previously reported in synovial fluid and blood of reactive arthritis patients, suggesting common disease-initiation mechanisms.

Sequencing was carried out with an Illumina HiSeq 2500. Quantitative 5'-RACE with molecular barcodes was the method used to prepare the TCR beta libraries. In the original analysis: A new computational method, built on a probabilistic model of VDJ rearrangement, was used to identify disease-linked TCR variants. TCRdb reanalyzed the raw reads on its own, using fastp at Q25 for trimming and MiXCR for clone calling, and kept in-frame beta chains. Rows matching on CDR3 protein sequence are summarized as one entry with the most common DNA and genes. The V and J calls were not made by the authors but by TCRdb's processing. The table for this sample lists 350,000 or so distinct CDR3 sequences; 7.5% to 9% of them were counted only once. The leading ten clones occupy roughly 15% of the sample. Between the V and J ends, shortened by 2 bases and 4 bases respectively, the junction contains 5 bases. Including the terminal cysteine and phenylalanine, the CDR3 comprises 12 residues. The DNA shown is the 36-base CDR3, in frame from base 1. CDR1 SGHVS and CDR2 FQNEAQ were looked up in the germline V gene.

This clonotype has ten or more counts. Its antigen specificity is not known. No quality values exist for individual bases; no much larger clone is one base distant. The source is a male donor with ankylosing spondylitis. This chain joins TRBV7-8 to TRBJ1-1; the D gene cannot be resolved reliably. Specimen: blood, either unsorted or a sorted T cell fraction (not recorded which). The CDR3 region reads CASSLMGTEAFF. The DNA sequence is TGTGCCAGCAGCTTAATGGGCACTGAAGCTTTCTTT.